These T cell receptor beta chains were read from a single sample in a study of cytomegalovirus exposure and HLA in healthy donors. Clones were read by immunoSEQ multiplex PCR, and TCRdb kept only the in-frame ones, dropping some. This table lists around 75,000 clones. The sequenced material came from PBMCs. Source of these receptors: a man in his forties in good health and CMV-seronegative. The CDR3 runs from the conserved cysteine through the conserved F or W. A D gene is named only where the DNA matches it firmly.

j_call v_call d_call cdr3_nt cdr3_aa
TRBJ1-1 TRBV5-1 . TGCGCCAGCAACCCGCGGACGGGGATGAACACTGAAGCTTTCTTT CASNPRTGMNTEAFF
TRBJ1-6 TRBV30 . TGTGCCTGGAGTGGTGGGCCCTATAATTCACCCCTCCACTTT CAWSGGPYNSPLHF
TRBJ2-7 TRBV5-1 TRBD1 TGCGCCAGCAGCTTTTTACAGGGGAGCCACGAGCAGTACTTC CASSFLQGSHEQYF
TRBJ2-1 TRBV9 TRBD2 TGTGCCAGCAGCCCGCATAGCGGGAGGGATTCTGAGCAGTTCTTC CASSPHSGRDSEQFF
TRBJ2-1 TRBV15 TRBD1 TGTGCCACCAGCAGAGGACAGGGTCAGCTCGATGAGCAGTTCTTC CATSRGQGQLDEQFF
TRBJ2-5 TRBV5-6 . TGTGCCAGCAGCTTGGATCTAGGCTCAGAGACCCAGTACTTC CASSLDLGSETQYF
TRBJ1-5 TRBV19 TRBD1 TGTGCCAGTAGAAGTAGCGGACAGGGGACGGGCCAGCCCCAGCATTTT CASRSSGQGTGQPQHF
TRBJ2-1 TRBV2 TRBD2 TGTGCCAGCAGTGACATCCGAGCGGGAGGGCTGAATGAGCAGTTCTTC CASSDIRAGGLNEQFF
TRBJ2-3 TRBV6-6 TRBD1 TGTGCCAGCATTGGGAGGGACAGGGGTGGCGCAGATACGCAGTATTTT CASIGRDRGGADTQYF
TRBJ2-3 TRBV14 TRBD1 TGTGCCAGCAGCCCCCGGACAGGTTGGGCAGATACGCAGTATTTT CASSPRTGWADTQYF
TRBJ1-5 TRBV4-1 TRBD1 TGCGCCAGCAGCCTCAATAGCCATCGTCAGGGGGCTAAAGGGAGCAATCAGCCCCAGCATTTT CASSLNSHRQGAKGSNQPQHF
TRBJ2-1 TRBV4-3 . TGCGCCAGCAGCCAAGGGGGAGGAAACAATGAGCAGTTCTTC CASSQGGGNNEQFF
TRBJ2-7 TRBV30 TRBD1 TGTGCCTGGAGTGCGGACAGGGGGGCAACCTACGAGCAGTACTTC CAWSADRGATYEQYF
TRBJ1-5 TRBV10-1 TRBD1 TGCGCCAGCAGTGATGGCAGGGGGTTGGATCAGCCCCAGCATTTT CASSDGRGLDQPQHF
TRBJ1-6 TRBV5-1 . TGCGCCAGCAGCCTAGACTCGGATTCACCCCTCCACTTT CASSLDSDSPLHF
TRBJ2-1 TRBV7-9 . TGTGCCAGCAGCTTAGTCGGAGATGAGCAGTTCTTC CASSLVGDEQFF
TRBJ1-4 TRBV2 . TGTGCCAGCAGCGGGAGGTCTAATGAAAAACTGTTTTTT CASSGRSNEKLFF
TRBJ2-1 TRBV5-1 TRBD1 TGCGCCAGCAGCGTCGGGACAGCGTACAATGAGCAGTTCTTC CASSVGTAYNEQFF
TRBJ1-3 TRBV19 TRBD1 TGTGCCACGAAAGAGACAGGGGGTATTTCTGGAAACACCATATATTTT CATKETGGISGNTIYF
TRBJ1-2 TRBV2 . TGTGCCAGCAGTGGTGTAAGGGGGTCGGACTATGGCTACACCTTC CASSGVRGSDYGYTF
TRBJ1-3 TRBV13 TRBD1 TGTGCCAGCAGCCTTTACCTGGGACAGGGGGCTTCAAACACCATATATTTT CASSLYLGQGASNTIYF
TRBJ1-2 TRBV27 TRBD1 TGTGCCAGCAGTTATCTCTTGGGACAGTATGCGGGCTACACCTTC CASSYLLGQYAGYTF
TRBJ2-7 TRBV7-9 . TGTGCCAGCCGCGAGATCGGCGAGCAGTACTTC CASREIGEQYF
TRBJ2-3 TRBV7-2 . TGTGCCAGCAGCTCCCGCAGGTCGCCTAGCACAGATACGCAGTATTTT CASSSRRSPSTDTQYF
TRBJ2-1 TRBV5-4 TRBD2 TGTGCCAGCAGCTTGGGCTTAGCGGGGAGCTCCTACAATGAGCAGTTCTTC CASSLGLAGSSYNEQFF
TRBJ2-1 TRBV5-4 TRBD2 TGTGCCAGCAGCTTACTTAGCGGGAGTTCGTACAATGAGCAGTTCTTC CASSLLSGSSYNEQFF
TRBJ2-3 TRBV2 TRBD2 TGTGCCAGCGGACCTAGCGGGTCAATGGGAGATACGCAGTATTTT CASGPSGSMGDTQYF
TRBJ1-1 TRBV5-1 . TGCGCCAGCAGCTTGGCCCAGGGTGGAGAAGCTTTCTTT CASSLAQGGEAFF
TRBJ1-4 TRBV4-3 TRBD1 TGCGCCAGCAGCCAAGATTCCGGGACAGGGGCCGAAAAACTGTTTTTT CASSQDSGTGAEKLFF
TRBJ1-3 TRBV18 TRBD1 TGTGCCAGCTCACCGACAGGGGATGGAAACACCATATATTTT CASSPTGDGNTIYF
TRBJ2-7 TRBV7-2 TRBD1 TGTGCCAGCAGCATACGACAGGGGGACCTCTACGAGCAGTACTTC CASSIRQGDLYEQYF
TRBJ1-2 TRBV5-1 . TGCGCCAGCAGCTCGGCAGGGTACGGCTACACCTTC CASSSAGYGYTF
TRBJ2-2 TRBV7-9 TRBD2 TGTGCCACCCCGCCGGGACTAAAAAACACCGGGGAGCTGTTTTTT CATPPGLKNTGELFF
TRBJ2-5 TRBV7-6 . TGTGCCAGCAGCTTACTGGGCGAGACCCAGTACTTC CASSLLGETQYF
TRBJ1-4 TRBV2 . TGTGCCAGCAGGGGGACCGGGACACTGTATGAAAAACTGTTTTTT CASRGTGTLYEKLFF
TRBJ2-3 TRBV4-2 . TGTGCCAGCAGCCAAGACCTGGGGGGTACTTTATTAGATACGCAGTATTTT CASSQDLGGTLLDTQYF
TRBJ1-2 TRBV6-5 TRBD1 TGTGCCAGCAGTTATCAGGGGGCGGAAGGCTACACCTTC CASSYQGAEGYTF
TRBJ2-2 TRBV27 TRBD2 TGTGCCAGCAGCGTACTAGCGGGAGTGACAGGGGAGCTGTTTTTT CASSVLAGVTGELFF
TRBJ1-1 TRBV30 TRBD1 TGTGCCTGGAGGGACAGGGAAAACACTGAAGCTTTCTTT CAWRDRENTEAFF
TRBJ2-6 TRBV28 . TGTGCCAGCAGTTCACGATCAGGGGCTGGGGCCAACGTCCTGACTTTC CASSSRSGAGANVLTF
TRBJ2-3 TRBV10-3 TRBD2 TGTGCCATTGGGGAGACTAGCGGGAGCACAGATACGCAGTATTTT CAIGETSGSTDTQYF
TRBJ2-7 TRBV19 TRBD2 TGTGCCAGTAGTATAGGCCCTCGACTAGCGGGGGAGCAGTACTTC CASSIGPRLAGEQYF
TRBJ2-1 TRBV29-1 TRBD1 TGCAGCGTTGAGGGAAGGGACAGAAAATCCATTGCCTACAATGAGCAGTTCTTC CSVEGRDRKSIAYNEQFF
TRBJ1-5 TRBV6-5 . TGTGCCAGCAGTTATATAGGGGAAGGCCAGCCCCAGCATTTT CASSYIGEGQPQHF
TRBJ2-3 TRBV29-1 TRBD2 TGCAGCGTCCGGGGGGGAAGCGGGAGCACAGATACGCAGTATTTT CSVRGGSGSTDTQYF
TRBJ2-2 TRBV5-1 . TGCGCCAGCAGCGGACTCCAGCCCGACCCGAGGACCGGGGAGCTGTTTTTT CASSGLQPDPRTGELFF